Below are 26 T cell receptor beta chains sequenced from a single sample in a study of blood T cell repertoires in COVID-19. Produced via immunoSEQ multiplex PCR; TCRdb's table is partial and in-frame only. Among 100,000 or so clones listed, roughly 80% were seen once. Sequencing was performed on peripheral blood. Source of these receptors: a woman of 80 years or more with acute or convalescent COVID-19.

The V and J genes are TRBV19 and TRBJ2-1, with 12 bases fitting TRBD2. This CDR3 spans 17 amino acids. Looked up from germline, CDR1 is LNHDA and CDR2 is SQIVND (reference sequence). Trimming cost V 1 base and J 7 bases; bases outside gene matches: 8. This CDR3 is CASSIGPTSGRGNEQFF. In DNA form, the CDR3 reads TGTGCCAGTAGTATAGGCCCGACTAGCGGGAGAGGGAATGAGCAGTTCTTC.

This clone turned up a few times. V is TRBV24-1 and J is TRBJ2-2; maybe TRBD2 (5 bases). Germline V gene lookup returns CDR1 KGHDR and CDR2 SFDVKD. CDR3 length equals 14 residues. V gave up 4 bases and J gave up 7 bases, with 12 bases separating them. DNA for the CDR3: TGTGCCACCAGTGACTATACTAGTTACGGGGAGCTGTTTTTT. It translates to CATSDYTSYGELFF.

V is TRBV28 and J is TRBJ2-4; D is possibly TRBD1 (6 bases). Germline values: CDR1 MDHEN, CDR2 SYDVKM. This CDR3 is built from 13 residues. V lost 8 bases and J lost 2, with 10 bases in between. CDR3 amino acids: CASLDRTKNIQYF. The CDR3 nucleotides are TGTGCCAGCCTAGACAGGACCAAAAACATTCAGTACTTC. The full variable domain, its missing parts supplied by reference TRBV28 and TRBJ2-4, is DVKVTQSSRYLVKRTGEKVFLECVQDMDHENMFWYRQDPGLGLRLIYFSYDVKMKEKGDIPEGYSVSREKKERFSLILESASTNQTSMYLCASLDRTKNIQYFGAGTRLSVL.

This clone was picked up one time. V usage is TRBV5-5 and J usage is TRBJ2-3; TRBD2 matches at 12 bases. The V segment lost 3 bases and the J segment 5 bases; nucleotides outside the gene matches: 7. The length of the CDR3 is 16 residues. Germline lookup yields CDR1 SGHKS and CDR2 YYEKEE (reference sequence). The chain's CDR3 is CASSSLLAGGGDTQYF. The CDR3 DNA is TGTGCCAGCAGCTCTTTACTAGCGGGGGGAGGAGATACGCAGTATTTT.

The rearrangement uses TRBV6-5 and TRBJ2-2; 9 bases fit TRBD1. V trimming: 7 bases; J trimming: 3 bases; junction bases outside the gene matches: 3. CDR3 length: 14 residues. Germline V gene data show CDR1 as MNHEY and CDR2 as SVGAGI. In nucleotides, the CDR3 is TGTGCCAGCAAAAGGGACAGGGACACCGGGGAGCTGTTTTTT. It translates to CASKRDRDTGELFF.

The J gene is TRBJ2-5, the V gene TRBV5-5; weak D call: TRBD1 (5 bases). Germline V gene lookup returns CDR1 SGHKS and CDR2 YYEKEE (reference sequence). Trimming cost V 4 bases and J 4 bases, with 11 bases left between them. This CDR3 region has 13 residues. The CDR3: CASSPTTAETQYF. The CDR3, as DNA: TGTGCCAGCAGCCCGACGACAGCAGAGACCCAGTACTTC.

The chain joins TRBV5-1 to TRBJ1-2; 7 positions agree with TRBD1. Germline CDR1 and CDR2: SGHRS and YFSETQ. The J segment lost 0 bases and the V segment lost 3 bases, leaving 5 bases of the junction unmatched. This CDR3 is built from 15 residues. The CDR3 coding sequence is TGCGCCAGCAGCTCAACAGGGGCCCCTAACTATGGCTACACCTTC. It codes for CASSSTGAPNYGYTF. Drawing the rest from reference TRBV5-1 and TRBJ1-2, the complete variable domain is KAGVTQTPRYLIKTRGQQVTLSCSPISGHRSVSWYQQTPGQGLQFLFEYFSETQRNKGNFPGRFSGRQFSNSRSEMNVSTLELGDSALYLCASSSTGAPNYGYTFGSGTRLTVV.

V and J are TRBV5-1 and TRBJ1-1, with D perhaps TRBD1 (5 bases). V was trimmed by 0 bases and J by 8 bases, leaving 14 bases between them. Germline V CDR1 and CDR2: SGHRS, YFSETQ. This CDR3 region has 14 residues. CDR3 sequence (DNA): TGCGCCAGCAGCTTGGCCAAGCAGGGAACAGAAGCTTTCTTT. It specifies CASSLAKQGTEAFF.

The rearrangement links TRBV11-3 to TRBJ2-6; D remains ambiguous. Germline CDR1 SGHNT, CDR2 YENEEA. The CDR3 loop spans 17 amino acids. Trimming removed 1 base from V and 0 bases from J, with 10 bases in between. The CDR3 sequence is CASSLGGTGSGANVLTF. CDR3 sequence (DNA): TGTGCCAGCAGCTTAGGTGGTACCGGCTCTGGGGCCAACGTCCTGACTTTC.

This rearrangement joins TRBV4-3 to TRBJ1-5; 7 bases match TRBD1. Germline loops: CDR1 LGHNA, CDR2 YSLEER. The CDR3 has 15 residues. V shed 0 bases and J 3 bases; nucleotides not matched to a gene: 2. The CDR3 loop reads CASSQDGQANQPQHF. The CDR3 nucleotides are TGCGCCAGCAGCCAAGATGGACAGGCCAATCAGCCCCAGCATTTT.

The gene calls are TRBV20-1 and TRBJ2-3; D possibly corresponds to TRBD1 (6 bases). V gave up 3 bases and J gave up 0 bases, with 16 bases separating them. Per germline, CDR1 DFQATT and CDR2 SNEGSKA (reference sequence). The CDR3 loop spans 16 amino acids. Here the CDR3 DNA reads TGCAGTGCTAGTCCCACCTGGCAGGGGAGCACAGATACGCAGTATTTT. Its protein is CSASPTWQGSTDTQYF.

CDR3 in DNA: TGCGCCAGCCGACTAGCGGGAGGCCAGGGGGATACGCAGTATTTT. Protein: CASRLAGGQGDTQYF. The chain has TRBV5-1 and TRBJ2-3; the match to TRBD2 covers 13 bases. The V and J ends lost 7 bases and 6 bases, in that order; junction bases with no gene match: 8. Per the germline V gene, CDR1 is SGHRS and CDR2 is YFSETQ. The CDR3 extends over 15 amino acids.

The chain recombines TRBV27 with TRBJ1-2, with D maybe TRBD1 (5 bases). Germline V CDR1 and CDR2: MNHEY, SMNVEV (reference sequence). V shed 2 bases and J shed 4 bases, with 8 bases lying between them. The CDR3 consists of 13 residues. CDR3 protein: CASSLAGGYGYTF. CDR3 in DNA: TGTGCCAGCAGTTTAGCGGGGGGCTATGGCTACACCTTC.

The chain recombines TRBV28 with TRBJ2-7, with unresolved D. The CDR3 is made up of 11 amino acids. Germline V gene sequence: CDR1 MDHEN, CDR2 SYDVKM. V was trimmed by 4 bases and J by 1 base, leaving 2 bases between them. The CDR3 spells CASSSSYEQYF. The CDR3 DNA sequence: TGTGCCAGCAGTTCTTCCTACGAGCAGTACTTC.

The chain combines TRBV6-5 with TRBJ2-2, with 7 bases identical to TRBD2. The ends lost 6 bases at V and 7 bases at J; junction bases unmatched: 8. The CDR3 is 14 residues long. Germline CDR1 and CDR2: MNHEY and SVGAGI. The CDR3 loop is CASSSGLGLGELFF. Written as DNA, the CDR3 is TGTGCCAGCAGCTCCGGACTAGGTCTCGGGGAGCTGTTTTTT.

This clone was seen a single time. The chain uses TRBV28 and TRBJ2-5, with D possibly matching TRBD2 (6 bases). The V and J ends lost 6 bases and 4 bases respectively, with 12 bases between them. The germline V gene encodes CDR1 MDHEN and CDR2 SYDVKM. The CDR3 is 13 amino acids. CDR3 amino acids: CASSGGTPETQYF. CDR3 sequence (DNA): TGTGCCAGCAGCGGCGGGACCCCAGAGACCCAGTACTTC.

Points on this clone: One junction end does not reproduce the germline sequence, and a read error may be involved. This chain joins TRBV12-3 or TRBV12-4 and TRBJ2-1; 15 positions agree with TRBD2. The CDR3 is 13 residues long. The CDR3 sequence is CASRSGTSGRSVF. CDR3 DNA sequence: TGTGCCAGCCGCTCCGGGACTAGCGGGAGGTCGGTCTTC.

The V call is TRBV19, the J call TRBJ1-5; 7 bases match TRBD1. The germline gives CDR1 LNHDA, CDR2 SQIVND (reference sequence). The CDR3 loop spans 14 amino acids. J was trimmed by 6 bases and V by 3 bases; bases with no gene match: 5. This CDR3 is CASSMSGGSQPQHF. For the CDR3, the DNA is TGTGCCAGTAGTATGTCAGGGGGTAGTCAGCCCCAGCATTTT.

This chain connects TRBV4-3 to TRBJ1-2, with 10 positions matching TRBD1. Germline trimming cut 2 bases from V and 6 bases from J; bases unmatched to any gene: 3. The V gene's germline CDR1 is LGHNA and CDR2 YSLEER. The CDR3 sequence is 14 residues long. CDR3 amino acids: CASSQRDRGDGYTF. The CDR3 bases are TGCGCCAGCAGCCAAAGGGACAGGGGAGATGGCTACACCTTC.

This clone has a handful of counts. This sequence joins TRBV19 and TRBJ2-1, with 15 positions matching TRBD2. The V gene's germline CDR1 is LNHDA and CDR2 SQIVND (reference sequence). This CDR3 has 18 amino acids. Trimming at V came to 0 bases and at J to 10 bases, leaving 10 bases not matched to a gene. CDR3 residues: CASSIEPGLAGGPEEQFF. The CDR3, as DNA: TGTGCCAGTAGTATAGAACCCGGACTAGCGGGAGGGCCGGAGGAGCAGTTCTTC. The full variable domain, with the rest looked up from reference TRBV19 and TRBJ2-1, is DGGITQSPKYLFRKEGQNVTLSCEQNLNHDAMYWYRQDPGQGLRLIYYSQIVNDFQKGDIAEGYSVSREKKESFPLTVTSAQKNPTAFYLCASSIEPGLAGGPEEQFFGPGTRLTVL.

Details on this clone: The sample holds other DNA sequences that translate to the same CDR3. The chain joins TRBV24-1 to TRBJ2-2, with 9 bases aligning to TRBD1. CDR3 length: 16 residues. V lost 4 bases to trimming and J lost 3 bases; unmatched junction nucleotides: 5. The V gene's germline CDR1 is KGHDR and CDR2 SFDVKD. The CDR3, as DNA: TGTGCCACCAGTGACCCCCGGACAGGGGACACCGGGGAGCTGTTTTTT. It translates to CATSDPRTGDTGELFF.

This chain joins TRBV10-3 and TRBJ1-1, with 7 bases matching TRBD1. Unmatched junction bases numbered 6, after V lost 5 bases and J lost 6 bases. CDR3 length: 13 amino acids. Germline V gene data show CDR1 as ENHRY and CDR2 as SYGVKD. The CDR3 sequence is CAISSIQGAEAFF. Here the CDR3 DNA reads TGTGCCATCAGTTCAATCCAGGGGGCTGAAGCTTTCTTT.

This sequence joins TRBV5-1 and TRBJ1-1, with TRBD1 as a possible D gene (5 bases). The CDR3 is 16 residues long. Per germline, CDR1 SGHRS and CDR2 YFSETQ. The germline V and J ends were trimmed by 0 bases and 0 bases, with 12 bases remaining between them. CDR3 amino acids: CASSLGQRLMNTEAFF. For the CDR3, the DNA is TGCGCCAGCAGCTTGGGACAGCGCTTAATGAACACTGAAGCTTTCTTT.

This sequence joins TRBV11-3 and TRBJ2-2; 12 bases agree with TRBD2. With V trimmed by 5 bases and J by 1 base, 2 bases remained unmatched. The CDR3 has 16 amino acids. Germline loops: CDR1 SGHNT, CDR2 YENEEA. This chain's CDR3 is CASSRGLAGNTGELFF. The CDR3 DNA sequence: TGTGCCAGCAGCCGGGGACTAGCGGGGAACACCGGGGAGCTGTTTTTT.

J is TRBJ2-5 and V is TRBV7-2; 8 bases align to TRBD2. With V trimmed by 2 bases and J by 5 bases, 4 bases remained unmatched. CDR3 size: 14 residues. Germline assignment: CDR1 SGHTA and CDR2 FQGNSA. In nucleotides, the CDR3 is TGTGCCAGCAGCTTATATCGGGGGGGGGAGACCCAGTACTTC. Protein: CASSLYRGGETQYF. Supplemented by reference TRBV7-2 and TRBJ2-5, the full variable domain reads GAGVSQSPSNKVTEKGKDVELRCDPISGHTALYWYRQSLGQGLEFLIYFQGNSAPDKSGLPSDRFSAERTGGSVSTLTIQRTQQEDSAVYLCASSLYRGGETQYFGPGTRLLVL.

The chain carries TRBV4-1 and TRBJ1-2, with 7 bases aligning to TRBD1. V trimming: 5 bases; J trimming: 7 bases; junction bases outside the gene matches: 4. The germline CDR1 and CDR2 sequences are MGHRA and YSYEKL. This CDR3 region has 12 residues. CDR3 sequence: CASSRQGRGYTF. In DNA form, the CDR3 reads TGCGCCAGCAGCAGACAGGGACGTGGCTACACCTTC.